A selection of T cell receptor beta chains follows, all from one sample in a study of T cells after yellow fever vaccination. Via MiXCR, TCRdb re-called the 5' RACE reads, giving one row per CDR3 protein. The sample yields approximately 120,000 distinct CDR3 sequences, 7.5% to 10% seen once. The specimen comprised CD8+ T cells sorted from PBMCs, sampled on the day of the yellow fever booster vaccination. These receptors came from a man aged 18 to 35 who received the YFV17D yellow fever vaccine. Both conserved end residues are part of each CDR3. The D gene is left open where the match is weak. Clone size appears in some rows only: once, few, many, or a class for an expanded clone.

size,J,D,V,DNA,CDR3
-,TRBJ2-1,-,TRBV7-9,TGTGCCAGCAGCGCCTTGAGGAGGAATGAGCAGTTCTTC,CASSALRRNEQFF
-,TRBJ2-3,-,TRBV7-8,TGTGCCAGCGCTGGGGGTAGCGCTAGCACAGATACGCAGTATTTT,CASAGGSASTDTQYF
many,TRBJ1-2,-,TRBV12-3/TRBV12-4,TGTGCCAGCAGAGATCAGGGGAACTATGGCTACACCTTC,CASRDQGNYGYTF
-,TRBJ1-6,-,TRBV9,TGTGCCAGCAGCGTAGTATCCGAGGCCGGTTCACCCCTCCACTTT,CASSVVSEAGSPLHF
-,TRBJ2-3,-,TRBV27,TGTGCCAGCAACTCCGACACAGATACGCAGTATTTT,CASNSDTDTQYF
-,TRBJ2-3,-,TRBV4-3,TGCGCCAGCAGCCCAGCCCTTCTAGAGCCGAGCACAGATACGCAGTATTTT,CASSPALLEPSTDTQYF
-,TRBJ2-1,-,TRBV15,TGTGCCACCAGGAGCCAGGGCAGGAATGAGCAGTTCTTC,CATRSQGRNEQFF
few,TRBJ2-6,-,TRBV20-1,TGCAGTGCAACCTTGGCGGCAGGGGCCAACGTCCTGACTTTC,CSATLAAGANVLTF
-,TRBJ1-6,-,TRBV14,TGTGCCAGCAGCCAAGAGGAGGGGATCGGTTCACCCCTCCACTTT,CASSQEEGIGSPLHF
many,TRBJ2-5,TRBD2,TRBV4-3,TGCGCCAGCAGCCAGGATGGGACTAGCGGGGAGGAGACCCAGTACTTC,CASSQDGTSGEETQYF
-,TRBJ2-2,-,TRBV4-2,TGTGCCAGCAGCCAGGGCTACGGGGACCGGCCGAACACCGGGGAGCTGTTTTTT,CASSQGYGDRPNTGELFF
-,TRBJ1-4,TRBD1,TRBV20-1,TGCAGTGCTAGAAGGGCCCCGGGACAGGGGGCAATTTTTGAAAAACTGTTTTTT,CSARRAPGQGAIFEKLFF
many,TRBJ2-2,TRBD1,TRBV14,TGTGCCAGCAGCCAAGACTGGACAGGAGCCACCGGGGAGCTGTTTTTT,CASSQDWTGATGELFF
-,TRBJ1-5,-,TRBV9,TGTGCCAGCAGCCCTAATTGGTGGGCGGGTAACCAGCCCCAGCATTTT,CASSPNWWAGNQPQHF
few,TRBJ2-3,-,TRBV9,TGTGCCAGCAGCGGTGGGGGACAAAGCTACACAGATACGCAGTATTTT,CASSGGGQSYTDTQYF
many,TRBJ2-3,-,TRBV7-2,TGTGCCAGCAGCTTATTGTCCGATACGCAGTATTTT,CASSLLSDTQYF
few,TRBJ1-3,-,TRBV5-1,TGCGCCAGCAGCTTGGCAGGGAAGACTGGAAACACCATATATTTT,CASSLAGKTGNTIYF
few,TRBJ1-5,TRBD1,TRBV12-3/TRBV12-4,TGTGCCAGCAGTTTAAGACAGGGTTTGCAGCCCCAGCATTTT,CASSLRQGLQPQHF
many,TRBJ2-1,-,TRBV29-1,TGCAGCGCGCGAGAAAATGAGCAGTTCTTC,CSARENEQFF
many,TRBJ1-6,-,TRBV7-6,TGTGCCAGCAGCAACAGGGAAGGCAATTCACCCCTCCACTTT,CASSNREGNSPLHF
-,TRBJ1-6,TRBD1,TRBV5-1,TGCGCCAGCAGGACCGGGACAGGGGGTAATTCACCCCTCCACTTT,CASRTGTGGNSPLHF
-,TRBJ1-1,-,TRBV18,TGTGCCAGCTCACCGGCGAGGATACCATTTCACGGGGCTTTCTTT,CASSPARIPFHGAFF
-,TRBJ1-5,-,TRBV6-5,TGTGCCAGCAGCTCTCTGACAGGTGGCCAGCCCCAGCATTTT,CASSSLTGGQPQHF
many,TRBJ2-5,TRBD1,TRBV29-1,TGCAGCGTTGCCCCCGGACAGGGCCCAGAGACCCAGTACTTC,CSVAPGQGPETQYF
few,TRBJ2-5,TRBD1,TRBV14,TGTGCCAGCAGCTCCGGACAGGGGAACCCAGAGACCCAGTACTTC,CASSSGQGNPETQYF
-,TRBJ2-5,TRBD1,TRBV6-5,TGTGCCAGCAGTTTGACAGGGCTCCGAGAGACCCAGTACTTC,CASSLTGLRETQYF
few,TRBJ1-5,-,TRBV24-1,TGTGCCACCAGTGACCGGGGGGCCGGACCTAATCAGCCCCAGCATTTT,CATSDRGAGPNQPQHF
few,TRBJ2-1,TRBD2,TRBV29-1,TGCAGCGTTGACGGGACTAGCGTCTACAATGAGCAGTTCTTC,CSVDGTSVYNEQFF
few,TRBJ1-4,-,TRBV25-1,TGTGCCAGCAGTGTAGGGTCCGCAACTAATGAAAAACTGTTTTTT,CASSVGSATNEKLFF
few,TRBJ2-1,-,TRBV12-3/TRBV12-4,TGTGCCAGCAGTCCGAACACGGGACACGTCGATGAGCAGTTCTTC,CASSPNTGHVDEQFF
few,TRBJ1-1,TRBD1,TRBV7-8,TGTGCCAGCAGCTTGCCACGGGACAGGGACGACACTGAAGCTTTCTTT,CASSLPRDRDDTEAFF
many,TRBJ2-7,-,TRBV12-3/TRBV12-4,TGTGCCAGCAGATCCGGGGGCTCCTACGAGCAGTACTTC,CASRSGGSYEQYF
few,TRBJ1-5,-,TRBV20-1,TGCAGTGCTAGTGTAGTCAGACCCCAGCATTTT,CSASVVRPQHF
-,TRBJ1-2,-,TRBV4-3,TGCGCCAGCAGCTCACGTACACTGAATGGCTACACCTTC,CASSSRTLNGYTF
many,TRBJ2-1,-,TRBV20-1,TGCAGTGCTTATGACGGCGAGCAGTTCTTC,CSAYDGEQFF
few,TRBJ1-1,-,TRBV6-2/TRBV6-3,TGTGCCAGCATCGGAGGGAACACTGAAGCTTTCTTT,CASIGGNTEAFF
few,TRBJ2-3,TRBD2,TRBV9,TGTGCCAGCAGCGCAGCGGGGACAGATACGCAGTATTTT,CASSAAGTDTQYF